The 13 T cell receptor beta chains reported below all come from one sample, sequenced in a study of blood T cells in healthy people across ages. Sample-barcoded 5' priming and a J-beta primer mix drove a second PCR of about 6 to 12 cycles. TCRdb passed the 5' RACE reads through MiXCR, listing each CDR3 protein once. The repertoire holds about 680,000 distinct CDR3 sequences, with more than 40% as singletons. The sample consisted of blood. These receptors were taken from a woman aged 55-75 years in good health.

This chain links TRBV7-9 with TRBJ1-2, with 10 bases matching TRBD1. The junction had 15 bases not matched to a gene; V was cut back by 8 bases and J by 0 bases. The CDR3 is 18 amino acids. CDR1 and CDR2 from the germline V gene are SEHNR and FQNEAQ (reference sequence). CDR3 bases: TGTGCCAGCGGCGTATTGAGGACAGGGGGGCAGACTAACTATGGCTACACCTTC. This sequence encodes CASGVLRTGGQTNYGYTF.

This chain links TRBV7-9 with TRBJ1-4, with 7 bases lining up with TRBD1. V dropped 4 bases and J dropped 8; count of bases not matched to a gene: 4. CDR3 size: 13 residues. The germline gives CDR1 SEHNR, CDR2 FQNEAQ (reference sequence). The CDR3 DNA is TGTGCCAGCAGCTGGGGGACAGACGAAAAACTGTTTTTT. It is translated as CASSWGTDEKLFF. Supplemented by reference TRBV7-9 and TRBJ1-4, the full variable domain reads DTGVSQNPRHKITKRGQNVTFRCDPISEHNRLYWYRQTLGQGPEFLTYFQNEAQLEKSRLLSDRFSAERPKGSFSTLEIQRTEQGDSAMYLCASSWGTDEKLFFGSGTQLSVL.

This chain joins TRBV3-1 and TRBJ1-2, with D possibly TRBD1 on 5 matching bases. Trimming removed 4 bases at V and 7 bases at J, with 13 bases between. The CDR3 spans 13 residues. Germline V lookup: CDR1 LGHDT, CDR2 YNNKEL (reference sequence). The CDR3 region has the DNA TGTGCCAGCAGCCGAGCCAGGGTTGGTGGCTACACCTTC. Translated: CASSRARVGGYTF.

On this clonotype: One end of the junction varies from germline; a read error may be responsible. V and J are TRBV4-3 and TRBJ2-1; 9 nucleotides agree with TRBD2. The CDR3 is 16 residues long. CDR1 is LGHNA, CDR2 YSLEER, per germline. CDR3 protein: CASSQELSGSYYEQFF. CDR3 bases: TGCGCCAGCAGCCAAGAACTTAGCGGGAGCTACTATGAGCAGTTCTTC.

The chain recombines TRBV28 with TRBJ2-7; D is possibly TRBD1 (6 bases). Germline V CDR1 and CDR2: MDHEN, SYDVKM. V was shortened by 5 bases and J by 4 bases, with 18 bases between the two germline ends. This CDR3 region has 15 residues. The CDR3 DNA reads as TGTGCCAGCAGTCCTAGGGGGACGTGGGTTTACGAGCAGTACTTC. Its protein is CASSPRGTWVYEQYF.

This clonotype was observed a handful of times. This chain connects TRBV12-3 or TRBV12-4 to TRBJ1-1; TRBD1 is a possible D gene (5 bases). The CDR3 consists of 14 residues. Trimming stripped 6 bases from V and 0 bases from J, with 11 bases between. The CDR3 here is CASRNRHMNTEAFF. DNA of the CDR3: TGTGCCAGCAGGAACAGGCATATGAACACTGAAGCTTTCTTT.

V usage is TRBV20-1 and J usage is TRBJ2-1, with D maybe TRBD1 (6 bases). V gave up 2 bases and J gave up 10 bases, with 15 bases separating them. The germline CDR1 and CDR2 sequences are DFQATT and SNEGSKA (reference sequence). This CDR3 spans 13 amino acids. In DNA, the CDR3 is TGCAGTGCTAGAAGGACGAACAGGGTCGAGCAGTTCTTC. It specifies CSARRTNRVEQFF.

The sample holds one count of this clonotype. The rearrangement uses TRBV11-1 and TRBJ2-7; tentatively, D is TRBD1 (5 bases). Germline assignment: CDR1 SGHAT and CDR2 FQDESV (reference sequence). With 6 bases removed from V and 4 bases from J, the gap between germline ends came to 16 bases. The CDR3 length is 14 residues. The CDR3 sequence is CASRDTGQSYEQYF. The CDR3, as DNA: TGTGCCAGCAGAGATACAGGACAAAGTTACGAGCAGTACTTC.

The chain couples TRBV7-9 to TRBJ2-7; 8 bases match TRBD1. The germline gives CDR1 SEHNR, CDR2 FQNEAQ (reference sequence). The CDR3 covers 16 residues. The V and J ends lost 7 bases and 0 bases, in that order; junction bases with no gene match: 11. This chain's CDR3 is CASTGGGTGLSYEQYF. The CDR3, as DNA: TGTGCCAGCACCGGGGGCGGGACAGGCCTCTCCTACGAGCAGTACTTC.

The J gene is TRBJ2-1, the V gene TRBV15; TRBD1 matches 7 bases. The CDR3 contains 15 residues. V shed 0 bases, J shed 6 bases, and the junction held 5 bases outside the gene matches. The germline CDR1 and CDR2 sequences are LNHNV and YYDKDF (reference sequence). The CDR3 DNA is TGTGCCACCAGCAGAGATGGAACAGGGGTCAATGAGCAGTTCTTC. As protein: CATSRDGTGVNEQFF.

The table lists this clonotype with a few counts. V is TRBV7-2 and J is TRBJ2-3, with D possibly matching TRBD2 (6 bases). Germline CDR1 SGHTA, CDR2 FQGNSA. Trimming removed 7 bases from V and 0 bases from J, with 20 bases in between. The CDR3 is made up of 17 amino acids. CDR3 region: CASTLNGGGSSTDTQYF. The CDR3, as DNA: TGTGCCAGCACCCTAAACGGGGGAGGTTCTAGCACAGATACGCAGTATTTT.

The chain employs TRBV2 and TRBJ2-3; D call uncertain. Germline loops: CDR1 SNHLY, CDR2 FYNNEI. The ends were cut back, 4 bases at V and 4 bases at J, with 12 bases in the middle. This CDR3 comprises 14 residues. The CDR3 DNA reads as TGTGCCAGCAGTGCGTCTGGGATGGCAGATACGCAGTATTTT. Translating it yields CASSASGMADTQYF.

The chain links TRBV20-1 to TRBJ2-1; the match to TRBD2 covers 9 bases. The J call may be mistaken, given a closer DNA end match to TRBJ2-7. The germline gives CDR1 DFQATT, CDR2 SNEGSKA (reference sequence). CDR3 length: 15 amino acids. The CDR3, as DNA: TGCAGTGCTAGGAAGTCGGGCGGGAGGGCCAATGAGCAGTACTTC. Residues: CSARKSGGRANEQYF.